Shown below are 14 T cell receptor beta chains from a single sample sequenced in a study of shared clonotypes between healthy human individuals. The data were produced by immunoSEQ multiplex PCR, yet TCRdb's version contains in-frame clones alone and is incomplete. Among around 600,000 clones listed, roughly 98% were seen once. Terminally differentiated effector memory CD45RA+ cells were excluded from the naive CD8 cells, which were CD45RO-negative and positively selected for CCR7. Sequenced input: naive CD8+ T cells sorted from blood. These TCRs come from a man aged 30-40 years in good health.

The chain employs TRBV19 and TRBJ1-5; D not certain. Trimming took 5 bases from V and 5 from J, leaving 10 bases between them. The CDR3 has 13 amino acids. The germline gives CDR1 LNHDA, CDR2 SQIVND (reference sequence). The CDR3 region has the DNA TGTGCCAGTAGTGCGGTGATTGATCAGCCCCAGCATTTT. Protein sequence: CASSAVIDQPQHF. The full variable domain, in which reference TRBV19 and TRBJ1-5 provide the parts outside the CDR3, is DGGITQSPKYLFRKEGQNVTLSCEQNLNHDAMYWYRQDPGQGLRLIYYSQIVNDFQKGDIAEGYSVSREKKESFPLTVTSAQKNPTAFYLCASSAVIDQPQHFGDGTRLSIL.

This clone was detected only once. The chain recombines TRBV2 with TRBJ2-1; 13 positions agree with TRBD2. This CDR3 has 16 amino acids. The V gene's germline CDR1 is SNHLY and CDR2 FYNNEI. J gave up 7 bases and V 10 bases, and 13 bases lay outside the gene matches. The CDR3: CAIHLQGLAGDNEQFF. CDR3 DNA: TGTGCCATCCACCTTCAAGGACTAGCGGGAGATAATGAGCAGTTCTTC.

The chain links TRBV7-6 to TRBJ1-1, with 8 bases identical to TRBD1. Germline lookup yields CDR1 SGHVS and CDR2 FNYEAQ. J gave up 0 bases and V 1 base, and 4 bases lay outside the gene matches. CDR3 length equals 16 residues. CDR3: CASSLGTTGVNTEAFF. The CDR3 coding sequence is TGTGCCAGCAGCTTAGGCACGACAGGGGTGAACACTGAAGCTTTCTTT.

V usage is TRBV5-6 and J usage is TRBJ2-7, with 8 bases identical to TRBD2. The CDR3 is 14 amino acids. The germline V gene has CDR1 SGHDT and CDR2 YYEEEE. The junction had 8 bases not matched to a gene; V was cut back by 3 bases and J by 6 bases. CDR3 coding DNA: TGTGCCAGCAGCTCGGGACTAGATTACTCCGAGCAGTACTTC. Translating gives CASSSGLDYSEQYF.

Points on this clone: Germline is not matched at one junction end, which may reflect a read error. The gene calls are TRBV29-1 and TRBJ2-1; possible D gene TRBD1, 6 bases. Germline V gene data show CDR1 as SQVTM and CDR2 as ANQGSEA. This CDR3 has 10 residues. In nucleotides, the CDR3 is TGCAGCGTTGGTGAAACGCAGGGGCTCTTC. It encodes CSVGETQGLF.

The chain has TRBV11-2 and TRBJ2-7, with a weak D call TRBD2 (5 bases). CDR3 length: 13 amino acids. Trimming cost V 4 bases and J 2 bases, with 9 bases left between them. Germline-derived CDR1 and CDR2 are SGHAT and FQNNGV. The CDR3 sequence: CASSWTSTYEQYF. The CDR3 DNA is TGTGCCAGCAGCTGGACTTCCACCTACGAGCAGTACTTC. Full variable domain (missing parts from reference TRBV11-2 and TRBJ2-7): EAGVAQSPRYKIIEKRQSVAFWCNPISGHATLYWYQQILGQGPKLLIQFQNNGVVDDSQLPKDRFSAERLKGVDSTLKIQPAKLEDSAVYLCASSWTSTYEQYFGPGTRLTVT.

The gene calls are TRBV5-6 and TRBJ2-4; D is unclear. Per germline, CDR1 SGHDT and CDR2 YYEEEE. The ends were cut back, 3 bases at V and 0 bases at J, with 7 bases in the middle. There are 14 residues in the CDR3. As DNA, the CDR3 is TGTGCCAGCAGCTCCGGGTTAGCCAAAAACATTCAGTACTTC. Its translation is CASSSGLAKNIQYF.

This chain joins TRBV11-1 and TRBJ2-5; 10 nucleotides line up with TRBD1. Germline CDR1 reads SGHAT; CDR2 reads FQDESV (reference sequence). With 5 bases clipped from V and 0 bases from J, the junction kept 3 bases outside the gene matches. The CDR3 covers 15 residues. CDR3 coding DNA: TGTGCCAGCAGCCCCGGGACAGGGGACCAAGAGACCCAGTACTTC. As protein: CASSPGTGDQETQYF.

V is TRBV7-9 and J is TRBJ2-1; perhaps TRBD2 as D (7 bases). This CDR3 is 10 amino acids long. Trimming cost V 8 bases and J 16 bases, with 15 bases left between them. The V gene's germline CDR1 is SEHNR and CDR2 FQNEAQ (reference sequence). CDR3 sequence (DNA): TGTGCCAGCGGGCGGGGGCGTCCTTTCTTC. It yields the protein CASGRGRPFF.

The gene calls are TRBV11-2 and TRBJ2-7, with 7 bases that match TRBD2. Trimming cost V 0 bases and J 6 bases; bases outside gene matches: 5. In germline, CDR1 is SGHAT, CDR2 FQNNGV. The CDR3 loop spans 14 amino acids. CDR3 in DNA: TGTGCCAGCAGCTTAGATCCGGGGGGTCGCGAGCAGTACTTC. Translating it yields CASSLDPGGREQYF.

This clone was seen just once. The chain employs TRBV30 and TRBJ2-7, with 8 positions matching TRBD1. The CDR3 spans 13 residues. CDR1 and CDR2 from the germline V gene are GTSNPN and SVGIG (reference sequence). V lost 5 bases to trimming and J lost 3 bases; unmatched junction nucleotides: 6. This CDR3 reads CAWAIGQGYEQYF. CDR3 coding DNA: TGTGCCTGGGCGATAGGACAGGGCTACGAGCAGTACTTC.

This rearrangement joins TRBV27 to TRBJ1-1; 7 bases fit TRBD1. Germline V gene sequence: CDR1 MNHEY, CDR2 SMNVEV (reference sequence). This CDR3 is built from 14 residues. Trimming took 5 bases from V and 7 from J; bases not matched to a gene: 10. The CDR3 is CASSTYRTGYEAFF. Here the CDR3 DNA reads TGTGCCAGCAGTACCTACCGGACAGGATATGAAGCTTTCTTT.

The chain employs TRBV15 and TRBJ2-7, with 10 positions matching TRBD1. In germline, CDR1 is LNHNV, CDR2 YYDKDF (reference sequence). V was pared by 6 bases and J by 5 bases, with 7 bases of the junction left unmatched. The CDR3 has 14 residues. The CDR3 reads CATRSTGGRDEQYF. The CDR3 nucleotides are TGTGCCACCAGGTCGACAGGGGGCCGAGACGAGCAGTACTTC.

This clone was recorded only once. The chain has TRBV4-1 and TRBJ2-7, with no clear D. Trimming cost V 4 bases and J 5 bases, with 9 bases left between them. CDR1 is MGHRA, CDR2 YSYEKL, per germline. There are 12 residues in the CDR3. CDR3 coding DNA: TGCGCCAGCAGCCCGAACAAGGACGAGCAGTACTTC. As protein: CASSPNKDEQYF.